This T cell receptor beta chain originates from a study of cytomegalovirus exposure and HLA in healthy donors. Concerning this clone itself: Its antigen is as yet unknown.

PCR used 60 Vbeta primers and 13 Jbeta primers. This table comes from immunoSEQ multiplex PCR, and its TCRdb copy is limited to in-frame clones, with some not included. The table has some 90,000 clones, 65% to 90% seen once. Whole-study results and caveats: HLA-A and HLA-B allele assignments for most subjects were reportedly predicted accurately using TCR beta sequences.

The CDR3 contains 16 residues. This sequence originates from a woman in her sixties or seventies in good health and CMV-seropositive. The sample taken for sequencing was PBMCs. This rearrangement joins TRBV21-1 to TRBJ1-3; the table names TRBD1, a call not compared with the DNA. TRBV21-1 is noted as a pseudogene. The CDR3 reads CADAGARGYSGNTIYF. CDR3 in DNA: TGTGCCGACGCCGGAGCCAGGGGCTACTCTGGAAACACCATATATTTT.